Listed here are 21 T cell receptor beta chains from one sample, sequenced in a study of blood T cells in healthy people across ages. A second 7 to 11 cycle PCR used barcoded and J-beta primers. MiXCR, run by TCRdb on the 5' RACE reads, gives a single entry per CDR3 protein. This table has more than 800,000 distinct CDR3 sequences, less than 35% appearing once. The sample consisted of blood. Receptor source: a woman of 80 years or more in good health.

Points on this clonotype: A read error may produce the germline difference seen at one junction end. This chain links TRBV11-2 with TRBJ2-7; weak D call: TRBD1 (6 bases). This CDR3 contains 14 residues. Germline CDR1 SGHAT, CDR2 FQNNGV. The CDR3 DNA reads TGTGCCTGCAGCTTAGGGCAGGGGTCCTACGAGCAGTACTTC. This gives the protein CACSLGQGSYEQYF.

The V gene is TRBV15, the J gene TRBJ1-1; D not resolved. CDR3 length: 13 amino acids. Germline CDR1 reads LNHNV; CDR2 reads YYDKDF (reference sequence). Trimming left V 1 base short and J 1 base short, with 4 bases between. Written as DNA, the CDR3 is TGTGCCACCAGCAGAGGTAGGAACACTGAAGCTTTCTTT. Translation gives CATSRGRNTEAFF.

The sample holds a few counts of this clonotype. The V gene is TRBV30, the J gene TRBJ1-1; 9 nucleotides line up with TRBD1. J was trimmed by 3 bases and V by 2 bases; bases with no gene match: 1. Germline V CDR1 and CDR2: GTSNPN, SVGIG (reference sequence). The CDR3 is 13 residues long. The CDR3 loop is CAWSRDRDTEAFF. CDR3 DNA sequence: TGTGCCTGGAGTCGGGACAGGGACACTGAAGCTTTCTTT.

This clonotype has more than one count but fewer than ten. The V gene is TRBV5-1, the J gene TRBJ2-5; tentative D call: TRBD1 (5 bases). The J call may not be correct, given that the DNA end is closer to TRBJ2-7. The CDR3 extends over 14 amino acids. CDR1 and CDR2 from the germline V gene are SGHRS and YFSETQ. The CDR3 region has the DNA TGCGCCAGCAGCTTGGAACAGGCCAAGGGCGAGCAGTACTTC. This translates into CASSLEQAKGEQYF.

This clonotype came up many times. This chain uses TRBV15 with TRBJ2-3; no reliable D call. Germline CDR1 reads LNHNV; CDR2 reads YYDKDF (reference sequence). The CDR3 consists of 13 residues. V lost 0 bases and J 6 bases, leaving 7 bases between the germline ends. The CDR3 sequence: CATSRDRRDTQYF. The CDR3 coding sequence is TGTGCCACCAGCAGAGATAGGCGGGATACGCAGTATTTT.

In this sample, this clonotype turned up many times. The chain uses TRBV20-1 and TRBJ2-5, with 7 bases identical to TRBD1. CDR1 and CDR2 (germline): DFQATT, SNEGSKA (reference sequence). CDR3 length: 15 residues. J was trimmed by 5 bases and V by 3 bases; bases with no gene match: 12. CDR3 sequence: CSASGTESNWETQYF. The CDR3 DNA follows: TGCAGTGCTAGCGGGACAGAGAGTAATTGGGAGACCCAGTACTTC.

The table lists this clonotype with many counts. The CDR3, as DNA: TGTGCCAGCAGCGTAGGGACAGGGAACACAGATACGCAGTATTTT. It codes for CASSVGTGNTDTQYF. The chain employs TRBV9 and TRBJ2-3; 8 nucleotides align to TRBD1. Germline-derived CDR1 and CDR2 are SGDLS and YYNGEE. The V segment lost 0 bases and the J segment 2 bases; nucleotides outside the gene matches: 2. This CDR3 comprises 15 residues.

The chain carries TRBV7-2 and TRBJ1-6, with 9 bases aligning to TRBD1. The trim removed 6 bases at V and 11 bases at J, leaving 8 bases unmatched. The germline V gene has CDR1 SGHTA and CDR2 FQGNSA. CDR3 size: 14 residues. This chain's CDR3 is CASRPGQGGTPLHF. The DNA of the CDR3 is TGTGCCAGCAGACCGGGACAGGGTGGGACACCCCTCCACTTT.

This clonotype was observed many times. The J gene is TRBJ1-2, the V gene TRBV6-2 or TRBV6-3; D is possibly TRBD1 (5 bases). The germline gives CDR1 MNHEY, CDR2 SVGEGT. This CDR3 is built from 14 residues. Trimming left V 6 bases short and J 4 bases short, with 15 bases between. The CDR3 bases are TGTGCCAGCAGCTCCTGGGACCGTTCCTATGGCTACACCTTC. Translated: CASSSWDRSYGYTF.

The chain joins TRBV19 to TRBJ1-5; D is ambiguous. CDR1 is LNHDA, CDR2 SQIVND, per germline (reference sequence). The V gene lost 4 bases and the J gene lost 13 bases, with 11 bases spanning the gap. CDR3 length: 11 residues. This CDR3 is CASSTESGQHF. In DNA form, the CDR3 reads TGTGCCAGTAGTACGGAATCCGGGCAGCATTTT.

This clonotype showed up just a few times. The J gene is TRBJ2-1, the V gene TRBV2, with D uncertain. Germline V lookup: CDR1 SNHLY, CDR2 FYNNEI. The length of the CDR3 is 10 residues. Trimming took off 0 bases at V and 12 bases at J, with 3 bases between the two ends. The chain's CDR3 is CASSEAAQFF. The CDR3 coding sequence is TGTGCCAGCAGTGAAGCGGCGCAGTTCTTC.

The V call is TRBV27, the J call TRBJ2-2; D is perhaps TRBD1 or TRBD2 (5 bases each). The CDR3 is made up of 16 amino acids. V dropped 8 bases and J dropped 5 bases, with 21 bases sitting between them. Germline V gives CDR1 MNHEY, CDR2 SMNVEV (reference sequence). Here the CDR3 DNA reads TGTGCCAGCTCTTCGGGTAGGGCCTGGGGGACCGGGGAGCTGTTTTTT. Protein product: CASSSGRAWGTGELFF.

V usage is TRBV20-1 and J usage is TRBJ2-4; D might be TRBD2 (5 bases). This CDR3 is 16 amino acids long. From germline, CDR1 is DFQATT and CDR2 SNEGSKA (reference sequence). V was pared by 3 bases and J by 0 bases, with 15 bases between. Written as DNA, the CDR3 is TGCAGTGCTAGTGGGCTAGCCATACTAGCCAAAAACATTCAGTACTTC. Protein sequence: CSASGLAILAKNIQYF.

The chain uses TRBV5-6 and TRBJ1-1; 7 bases map to TRBD1. Trimming cost V 2 bases and J 7 bases; bases outside gene matches: 5. The germline V gene encodes CDR1 SGHDT and CDR2 YYEEEE. There are 13 residues in the CDR3. CDR3 nucleotide sequence: TGTGCCAGCAGCTTCAGACAGGGAATTGAAGCTTTCTTT. Amino acids: CASSFRQGIEAFF.

This clonotype came up many times. This CDR3 reads CATSAGGGEYF. The CDR3, as DNA: TGTGCCACCAGTGCTGGCGGGGGCGAGTATTTT. This chain uses TRBV24-1 with TRBJ2-3; possibly TRBD2 for D (7 bases). Trimming took 5 bases from V and 13 from J, leaving 12 bases between them. There are 11 residues in the CDR3. Germline V gene data show CDR1 as KGHDR and CDR2 as SFDVKD.

This clonotype has more than one count but fewer than ten. J is TRBJ2-2 and V is TRBV4-3, with D tentatively TRBD1 or TRBD2 (5 bases each). The CDR3 is made up of 16 amino acids. Trimming removed 0 bases from V and 6 bases from J, with 14 bases in between. Germline loops: CDR1 LGHNA, CDR2 YSLEER. This chain's CDR3 is CASSQEGPISPGELFF. For the CDR3, the DNA is TGCGCCAGCAGCCAAGAGGGACCCATTTCCCCCGGGGAGCTGTTTTTT.

The chain has TRBV5-4 and TRBJ2-1; TRBD1 matches 10 bases. The CDR3 loop spans 16 amino acids. Losses at the gene ends were 4 bases for V and 3 bases for J; bases not matched to a gene: 7. Germline CDR1 reads SGHNT; CDR2 reads YYREEE (reference sequence). The chain's CDR3 is CASSPQGDRGYNEQFF. CDR3 DNA: TGTGCCAGCAGCCCCCAAGGGGACAGGGGCTACAATGAGCAGTTCTTC.

With regard to this clonotype: A much larger clone is a single base away; this may be a read error. CDR3 in amino acids: CASSKSLNGGLYNEQFF. CDR3 in DNA: TGTGCCAGCAGCAAATCGCTCAACGGGGGCTTATACAATGAGCAGTTCTTC. The V call is TRBV21-1, the J call TRBJ2-1; the table names TRBD1, a call not compared with the DNA. TRBV21-1 is a pseudogene segment. This CDR3 contains 17 residues.

A word on this clonotype: Given a much more abundant clone one base away, this may be a read error. The chain joins TRBV6-2 or TRBV6-3 to TRBJ1-2; a weak D match, TRBD1 (5 bases). The V gene's germline CDR1 is MNHEY and CDR2 SVGEGT. The CDR3 contains 11 residues. The CDR3 DNA reads as TGTGCCAGCATGTGGGACTATGACTACACCTTC. The encoded protein is CASMWDYDYTF.

The V and J genes are TRBV11-2 and TRBJ2-6, with a possible D match to TRBD2 (6 bases). With 1 base removed from V and 0 bases from J, the gap between germline ends came to 22 bases. Germline V gives CDR1 SGHAT, CDR2 FQNNGV. CDR3 size: 21 residues. CDR3 sequence: CASSLGGGGTPFFSGANVLTF. CDR3 sequence (DNA): TGTGCCAGCAGCTTAGGTGGTGGCGGGACCCCCTTCTTCTCTGGGGCCAACGTCCTGACTTTC.

This clonotype was counted at least ten times. The chain employs TRBV2 and TRBJ2-7; 8 nucleotides line up with TRBD1. The germline gives CDR1 SNHLY, CDR2 FYNNEI. The length of the CDR3 is 14 residues. The V segment lost 6 bases and the J segment 5 bases; nucleotides outside the gene matches: 9. CDR3 amino acids: CASSRTGGHNEQYF. The CDR3, as DNA: TGTGCCAGCAGCAGAACAGGGGGTCATAACGAGCAGTACTTC.